Listed below are T cell receptor beta chains from one sample, sequenced in a study of blood T cell repertoires in COVID-19. Libraries were prepared by immunoSEQ multiplex PCR; TCRdb keeps only in-frame clonotypes and omits some of them. The profile shows some 87,000 clones, around 82% of them singletons. Sequencing input: peripheral blood. The receptors originated from a man older than 75 with active or convalescent COVID-19. The CDR3 runs from the conserved cysteine through the conserved F or W. Each record gives: clone size, J gene, D gene, V gene, CDR3 protein, CDR3 DNA. D genes are given only for firm matches. The size entry is marked missing in some rows and otherwise reads once, few, many or a size class.

NA | TRBJ1-6 | NA | TRBV6-1 | CASSEVQGPGSPLHF | TGTGCCAGCAGTGAAGTTCAGGGCCCCGGGTCACCCCTCCACTTT
NA | TRBJ1-1 | NA | TRBV27 | CASSHDRMTEAFF | TGTGCCAGCAGTCATGACAGGATGACTGAAGCTTTCTTT
NA | TRBJ2-7 | NA | TRBV6-2/TRBV6-3 | CASSHSSLVPEQYF | TGTGCCAGCAGTCACTCTAGCCTCGTTCCCGAGCAGTACTTC
once | TRBJ2-1 | TRBD2 | TRBV5-1 | CASSSLLPSGPYNEQFF | TGCGCCAGCAGCTCCCTTCTGCCTAGCGGACCCTACAATGAGCAGTTCTTC
NA | TRBJ2-1 | NA | TRBV4-1 | CASSPYWDTYNEQFF | TGCGCCAGCAGCCCTTACTGGGACACATACAATGAGCAGTTCTTC
NA | TRBJ1-1 | NA | TRBV10-3 | CAIKAAVNTEAFF | TGTGCCATCAAGGCGGCTGTGAACACTGAAGCTTTCTTT
NA | TRBJ2-3 | NA | TRBV29-1 | CSVEEGHTDTQYF | TGCAGCGTTGAAGAGGGCCACACAGATACGCAGTATTTT
NA | TRBJ2-6 | NA | TRBV6-4 | CASSFNSGANVLTF | TGTGCCAGCAGTTTCAACTCTGGGGCCAACGTCCTGACTTTC
NA | TRBJ2-7 | NA | TRBV30 | CAWGEPGEQYF | TGTGCCTGGGGTGAACCGGGAGAGCAGTACTTC
NA | TRBJ2-1 | TRBD1 | TRBV2 | CASGPGGAYNEQFF | TGTGCCAGCGGCCCAGGGGGCGCCTACAATGAGCAGTTCTTC
NA | TRBJ2-3 | TRBD2 | TRBV9 | CASSPGEGRFNTQYF | TGTGCCAGCAGCCCTGGGGAGGGGCGCTTTAATACGCAGTATTTT
NA | TRBJ1-6 | TRBD1 | TRBV28 | CASRPGQGSSYNSPLHF | TGTGCCAGCAGGCCGGGACAGGGGAGCTCCTATAATTCACCCCTCCACTTT
few | TRBJ1-5 | TRBD1 | TRBV2 | CASRMDRNLQPQHF | TGTGCCAGCAGGATGGACAGGAACCTGCAACCCCAGCATTTT
many | TRBJ2-7 | NA | TRBV10-3 | CAIKRQAGEFIQYF | TGTGCCATCAAAAGGCAGGCAGGGGAGTTCATACAGTACTTC
NA | TRBJ1-1 | NA | TRBV11-3 | CASSFSRVSEAFF | TGTGCCAGCAGCTTTAGTCGGGTTTCTGAAGCTTTCTTT
few | TRBJ2-2 | TRBD1 | TRBV11-2 | CASSGQGVTGELFF | TGTGCCAGCAGTGGACAGGGAGTGACCGGGGAGCTGTTTTTT
NA | TRBJ1-1 | NA | TRBV4-3 | CASSLTTGGEAFF | TGCGCCAGCAGTCTTACAACCGGGGGGGAAGCTTTCTTT
NA | TRBJ2-3 | NA | TRBV19 | CASTPGSTDTQYF | TGTGCCAGTACCCCCGGGAGCACAGATACGCAGTATTTT
NA | TRBJ1-6 | NA | TRBV5-1 | CASSPNPTPGGSPLHF | TGCGCCAGCAGCCCGAACCCGACCCCCGGGGGTTCACCCCTCCACTTT
NA | TRBJ1-3 | TRBD1 | TRBV28 | CASSNMEGAGNTIYF | TGTGCCAGCAGCAATATGGAGGGGGCGGGAAACACCATATATTTT
NA | TRBJ1-2 | TRBD1 | TRBV7-9 | CASSRTETGQDGYTF | TGTGCCAGCAGCCGAACGGAGACAGGGCAAGATGGCTACACCTTC
NA | TRBJ1-2 | NA | TRBV3-1/TRBV3-2 | CASSQGDRLPSYGYTF | TGTGCCAGCAGCCAAGGTGACAGGCTCCCATCCTATGGCTACACCTTC
NA | TRBJ1-2 | TRBD1 | TRBV5-1 | CASSSGQEVDGYTF | TGCGCCAGCAGCTCGGGACAGGAGGTGGATGGCTACACCTTC
many | TRBJ2-1 | TRBD2 | TRBV6-2/TRBV6-3 | CASSYATSGAGYEQFF | TGTGCCAGCAGTTACGCCACTAGCGGGGCTGGGTATGAGCAGTTCTTC
NA | TRBJ2-5 | NA | TRBV2 | CASSEGTIQETQYF | TGTGCCAGCAGTGAAGGGACTATCCAAGAGACCCAGTACTTC
NA | TRBJ1-2 | NA | TRBV6-2/TRBV6-3 | CASSYSRDISFYGYTF | TGTGCCAGCAGTTACTCTCGGGACATCTCCTTCTATGGCTACACCTTC
few | TRBJ1-1 | NA | TRBV10-3 | CAISEGSPVTEAFF | TGTGCCATCAGTGAGGGTTCCCCGGTGACTGAAGCTTTCTTT
NA | TRBJ1-2 | NA | TRBV7-2 | CASSSTTENYGYTF | TGTGCCAGCAGCTCTACGACAGAGAACTATGGCTACACCTTC
NA | TRBJ1-5 | TRBD1 | TRBV10-2 | CASRTGGSNQPQHF | TGCGCCAGCCGGACAGGGGGTAGCAATCAGCCCCAGCATTTT
NA | TRBJ2-7 | TRBD1 | TRBV15 | CATSREPQGALTEQYF | TGTGCCACCAGCAGAGAACCCCAGGGGGCCCTCACCGAGCAGTACTTC
NA | TRBJ2-5 | TRBD2 | TRBV7-7 | CASSQTSGRLETQYF | TGTGCTAGCAGCCAAACTAGCGGGAGGTTGGAGACCCAGTACTTC
NA | TRBJ2-1 | TRBD1 | TRBV5-6 | CASSLGTGEGNEQFF | TGTGCCAGCAGCTTGGGGACAGGGGAGGGCAATGAGCAGTTCTTC
NA | TRBJ2-5 | TRBD1 | TRBV2 | CASRQGMETQYF | TGTGCCAGCAGACAGGGGATGGAGACCCAGTACTTC
NA | TRBJ2-7 | TRBD2 | TRBV14 | CASSQDGSLVIGRERREQYF | TGTGCCAGCAGCCAAGATGGGTCTCTTGTAATTGGGCGGGAGCGACGCGAGCAGTACTTC
NA | TRBJ1-1 | NA | TRBV30 | CAWSGRGNTEAFF | TGTGCCTGGAGTGGCAGGGGTAACACTGAAGCTTTCTTT
NA | TRBJ1-1 | NA | TRBV6-4 | CARQVRGTEAFF | TGTGCCAGACAGGTTCGGGGGACTGAAGCTTTCTTT
NA | TRBJ2-3 | TRBD2 | TRBV10-2 | CASRTSGGTDTQYF | TGCGCCAGTAGAACTAGCGGGGGGACAGATACGCAGTATTTT